Below are 13 T cell receptor beta chains sequenced from a single sample in a study of PD-1 and CTLA-4 blockade in melanoma. Sequencing used immunoSEQ multiplex PCR; TCRdb keeps in-frame clones, though not all of them. The data show roughly 21,000 clones, about 91% seen once. The sequencing used CD8+ T cells from peripheral blood, collected before anti-PD-1 treatment. The receptors here all came from a human donor with melanoma.

This sequence joins TRBV15 and TRBJ1-5; 8 positions agree with TRBD1. The CDR3 sequence is 16 residues long. Germline assignment: CDR1 LNHNV and CDR2 YYDKDF (reference sequence). V lost 2 bases and J lost 0; bases outside the gene matches: 3. CDR3 amino acids: CATSRLTGGSNQPQHF. In DNA form, the CDR3 reads TGTGCCACCAGCAGATTAACAGGGGGTAGCAATCAGCCCCAGCATTTT.

The chain links TRBV14 to TRBJ2-1; D may be TRBD1 (5 bases). The V and J ends lost 0 bases and 3 bases respectively, with 12 bases between them. CDR1 is SGHDN, CDR2 FVKESK, per germline. This CDR3 comprises 16 residues. The CDR3 DNA reads TGTGCCAGCAGCCAAGATCGCTCAGGGTACTACAATGAGCAGTTCTTC. This sequence encodes CASSQDRSGYYNEQFF.

CDR3 residues: CASSAEGSTSTDTQYF. The DNA of the CDR3 is TGTGCCAGCAGTGCGGAAGGCTCTACTAGCACAGATACGCAGTATTTT. V and J are TRBV27 and TRBJ2-3, with D unclear. The CDR3 has 16 residues. In germline, CDR1 is MNHEY, CDR2 SMNVEV (reference sequence). V was clipped by 5 bases and J by 0 bases, with 15 bases between them.

This chain uses TRBV9 with TRBJ2-3; 12 bases line up with TRBD2. This CDR3 comprises 15 residues. The germline gives CDR1 SGDLS, CDR2 YYNGEE. J lost 6 bases, V lost 3 bases, and 5 bases had no gene match. CDR3 sequence: CASSASGGAWDTQYF. DNA for the CDR3: TGTGCCAGCAGCGCTAGCGGGGGGGCATGGGATACGCAGTATTTT.

J is TRBJ2-7 and V is TRBV5-4; 11 nucleotides match TRBD2. The CDR3 contains 14 residues. The germline V gene encodes CDR1 SGHNT and CDR2 YYREEE (reference sequence). V lost 2 bases, J lost 2 bases, and 0 bases stayed unmatched. The CDR3: CASSFSGGAYEQYF. CDR3 sequence (DNA): TGTGCCAGCAGCTTTAGCGGGGGGGCCTACGAGCAGTACTTC.

The V and J genes are TRBV5-1 and TRBJ2-3, with 8 positions matching TRBD2. V lost 2 bases to trimming and J lost 1 base; unmatched junction nucleotides: 12. CDR3 size: 18 residues. Germline CDR1 and CDR2: SGHRS and YFSETQ. The CDR3 coding sequence is TGCGCCAGCAGCTTATCGGTAGCGGGGCCACCAGGCACAGATACGCAGTATTTT. It translates to CASSLSVAGPPGTDTQYF.

V usage is TRBV7-9 and J usage is TRBJ2-2, with a tentative D call TRBD2 (7 bases). Trimming stripped 4 bases from V and 5 bases from J, with 14 bases between. The V gene's germline CDR1 is SEHNR and CDR2 FQNEAQ (reference sequence). CDR3 length: 15 residues. The CDR3 nucleotides are TGTGCCAGCAGCTCCCCAGGGGAGGGGACCGGGGAGCTGTTTTTT. Its protein product is CASSSPGEGTGELFF.

The chain has TRBV30 and TRBJ1-1; D is unclear. The CDR3 contains 15 residues. Deletions cut 5 bases from V and 6 bases from J, with 22 bases between. Germline assignment: CDR1 GTSNPN and CDR2 SVGIG (reference sequence). CDR3 sequence reads: CAWASFDIAAAEAFF. The CDR3, as DNA: TGTGCCTGGGCATCGTTCGACATTGCTGCCGCTGAAGCTTTCTTT. The complete variable domain, with remaining parts taken from reference TRBV30 and TRBJ1-1, reads SQTIHQWPATLVQPVGSPLSLECTVEGTSNPNLYWYRQAAGRGLQLLFYSVGIGQISSEVPQNLSASRPQDRQFILSSKKLLLSDSGFYLCAWASFDIAAAEAFFGQGTRLTVV.

This chain joins TRBV6-5 and TRBJ2-1; D is possibly TRBD2 (6 bases). This CDR3 is built from 11 residues. The germline CDR1 and CDR2 sequences are MNHEY and SVGAGI. V dropped 8 bases and J dropped 4 bases, with 6 bases sitting between them. This CDR3 reads CASRGYNEQFF. The DNA for the CDR3 is TGTGCCAGCCGGGGGTACAATGAGCAGTTCTTC.

V usage is TRBV3-1 (or the pseudogene TRBV3-2) and J usage is TRBJ2-7; 10 nucleotides line up with TRBD2. With V trimmed by 0 bases and J by 6 bases, 5 bases remained unmatched. Germline assignment: CDR1 LGHDT and CDR2 YNNKEL (reference sequence). The CDR3 is 15 amino acids. CDR3 amino acids: CASSQEIASGGEQYF. The CDR3 DNA reads as TGTGCCAGCAGCCAAGAAATCGCTAGCGGGGGCGAGCAGTACTTC.

The chain recombines TRBV7-8 with TRBJ2-3, with D perhaps matching TRBD1 or TRBD2 (6 bases each). V lost 5 bases and J lost 8, with 17 bases in between. The CDR3 is made up of 14 amino acids. Looked up from germline, CDR1 is SGHVS and CDR2 is FQNEAQ. CDR3 sequence: CASSPVEGESTQYF. For the CDR3, the DNA is TGTGCCAGCAGCCCTGTGGAGGGGGAGAGTACGCAGTATTTT.

The rearrangement links TRBV5-6 to TRBJ1-5; maybe TRBD1 (5 bases). The CDR3 runs to 15 residues. V was clipped by 0 bases and J by 0 bases, with 7 bases between them. Germline assignment: CDR1 SGHDT and CDR2 YYEEEE. In nucleotides, the CDR3 is TGTGCCAGCAGCTTGGGAGGGGATAGCAATCAGCCCCAGCATTTT. It specifies CASSLGGDSNQPQHF.

The V and J genes are TRBV7-9 and TRBJ2-1, with D possibly TRBD2 on 8 matching bases. The CDR3 contains 15 residues. Germline V gives CDR1 SEHNR, CDR2 FQNEAQ (reference sequence). V shed 5 bases and J shed 7 bases, with 18 bases lying between them. The CDR3 is CASSPREGAGNEQFF. CDR3 bases: TGTGCCAGCAGCCCCCGGGAGGGGGCTGGGAATGAGCAGTTCTTC.